The 13 T cell receptor beta chains below all came from one sample that was sequenced in a study of PD-L1 blockade in urothelial cancer. Profiled with immunoSEQ multiplex PCR; TCRdb holds only in-frame clones, not every one. This table has 55,000 to 75,000 clones, approximately 75% appearing once. Time point given: pretreatment peripheral blood. The sample in question was PBMCs, obtained around atezolizumab (anti-PD-L1) treatment. These receptors were collected from a man between 65 and 79 years old with urothelial cancer.

The chain links TRBV5-1 to TRBJ2-5, with TRBD2 as a possible D gene (6 bases). CDR3 length: 15 amino acids. With 4 bases removed from V and 3 bases from J, the gap between germline ends came to 16 bases. Germline V gives CDR1 SGHRS, CDR2 YFSETQ. The CDR3 loop reads CASSPGPGAEETQYF. CDR3 sequence (DNA): TGCGCCAGCAGCCCGGGGCCGGGAGCAGAAGAGACCCAGTACTTC.

This clone has a handful of counts. The chain has TRBV10-1 and TRBJ1-1; weak D call: TRBD1 (5 bases). The germline V gene has CDR1 WNHNN and CDR2 SYGVQD (reference sequence). The CDR3 has 13 amino acids. Trimming removed 3 bases at V and 3 bases at J, with 8 bases between. The CDR3, as DNA: TGCGCCAGCAGTGACAGGGCAGACACTGAAGCTTTCTTT. Amino acid sequence: CASSDRADTEAFF.

The rearrangement links TRBV6-5 to TRBJ2-1; D remains ambiguous. Trimming cost V 6 bases and J 0 bases, with 12 bases left between them. Germline CDR1 is MNHEY and CDR2 is SVGAGI. CDR3 size: 15 residues. The CDR3: CASRPEVRSYNEQFF. In DNA, the CDR3 is TGTGCCAGCAGGCCCGAGGTCCGCTCCTACAATGAGCAGTTCTTC.

This clone was seen only a few times. This chain connects TRBV4-2 to TRBJ1-4; D unclear. V was clipped by 1 base and J by 8 bases, with 14 bases between them. The germline CDR1 and CDR2 sequences are LGHNA and YNFKEQ. The CDR3 sequence is 15 residues long. The CDR3 here is CASSQGEGPREKLFF. CDR3 nucleotides: TGTGCCAGCAGCCAAGGTGAGGGCCCCAGGGAAAAACTGTTTTTT.

The count of this clone is one. As DNA, the CDR3 is TGTGCCAGTAGTAACGGACAGGGGTTAAACACTGAAGCTTTCTTT. This sequence encodes CASSNGQGLNTEAFF. V gene TRBV19 combines with J gene TRBJ1-1, with 9 bases aligning to TRBD1. Germline V gives CDR1 LNHDA, CDR2 SQIVND (reference sequence). This CDR3 comprises 15 residues. V shed 4 bases, J shed 2 bases, and the junction held 5 bases outside the gene matches.

The chain recombines TRBV18 with TRBJ2-1, with 11 bases that match TRBD2. CDR3 length: 16 amino acids. The germline V gene encodes CDR1 KGHSH and CDR2 LQKENI. Unmatched junction bases numbered 9, after V lost 5 bases and J lost 6 bases. In DNA, the CDR3 is TGTGCCAGCTCATCCAGTCTAGCGGGAGGATCCAATGAGCAGTTCTTC. It yields the protein CASSSSLAGGSNEQFF.

The chain uses TRBV11-2 and TRBJ1-4; TRBD1 is a possible D gene (6 bases). Germline loops: CDR1 SGHAT, CDR2 FQNNGV. Trimming shortened V by 2 bases and J by 8 bases, and 12 bases separated the two germline ends. CDR3 length: 14 amino acids. The CDR3 coding sequence is TGTGCCAGCAGCTTACAGGGGTCGTTGGAAAAACTGTTTTTT. The encoded protein is CASSLQGSLEKLFF.

This chain joins TRBV6-5 and TRBJ1-1, with 7 bases that match TRBD1. CDR3 length equals 13 residues. The V gene end was trimmed by 10 bases and the J gene end by 4 bases; junction bases not matched to a gene: 9. Germline V lookup: CDR1 MNHEY, CDR2 SVGAGI. The CDR3 sequence is CATNQGVFTEAFF. The CDR3 coding sequence is TGTGCCACCAACCAGGGGGTTTTCACTGAAGCTTTCTTT.

This clone was seen once. The chain carries TRBV11-3 and TRBJ1-2, with D unresolved. Deletions cut 1 base from V and 5 bases from J, with 5 bases between. Germline CDR1 is SGHNT and CDR2 is YENEEA. The CDR3 has 12 residues. CDR3 sequence reads: CASSLGGYGYTF. In DNA, the CDR3 is TGTGCCAGCAGCTTAGGAGGGTATGGCTACACCTTC.

The CDR3 reads CASSQNPDLTQYF. The CDR3 coding sequence is TGTGCCAGCAGTCAGAACCCGGACTTAACCCAGTACTTC. This chain links TRBV27 with TRBJ2-5, with a tentative D call TRBD2 (5 bases). V shed 5 bases and J shed 8 bases, with 15 bases lying between them. The CDR3 extends over 13 amino acids. The V gene's germline CDR1 is MNHEY and CDR2 SMNVEV (reference sequence).

This chain connects TRBV27 to TRBJ2-1; 8 nucleotides line up with TRBD1. The length of the CDR3 is 16 residues. Germline values: CDR1 MNHEY, CDR2 SMNVEV (reference sequence). V lost 3 bases and J lost 0; bases outside the gene matches: 4. This CDR3 reads CASSLDRESSYNEQFF. The CDR3 nucleotides are TGTGCCAGCAGTTTGGACAGGGAATCCTCCTACAATGAGCAGTTCTTC.

The chain recombines TRBV9 with TRBJ2-1, with 11 bases that match TRBD2. Germline loops: CDR1 SGDLS, CDR2 YYNGEE. The CDR3 has 19 residues. The trim removed 0 bases at V and 4 bases at J, leaving 12 bases unmatched. The CDR3 DNA is TGTGCCAGCAGCGTAGTTGGCCTAGCGGGAGGTTTAAGTTACAATGAGCAGTTCTTC. Its protein is CASSVVGLAGGLSYNEQFF.

The chain carries TRBV9 and TRBJ2-2, with 14 nucleotides matching TRBD2. Germline V gene data show CDR1 as SGDLS and CDR2 as YYNGEE. V gave up 0 bases and J gave up 7 bases; unmatched junction bases: 11. The CDR3 has 19 residues. This CDR3 reads CASSVAADGTSGRHGELFF. As DNA, the CDR3 is TGTGCCAGCAGCGTAGCGGCAGATGGGACTAGCGGGAGACACGGGGAGCTGTTTTTT.